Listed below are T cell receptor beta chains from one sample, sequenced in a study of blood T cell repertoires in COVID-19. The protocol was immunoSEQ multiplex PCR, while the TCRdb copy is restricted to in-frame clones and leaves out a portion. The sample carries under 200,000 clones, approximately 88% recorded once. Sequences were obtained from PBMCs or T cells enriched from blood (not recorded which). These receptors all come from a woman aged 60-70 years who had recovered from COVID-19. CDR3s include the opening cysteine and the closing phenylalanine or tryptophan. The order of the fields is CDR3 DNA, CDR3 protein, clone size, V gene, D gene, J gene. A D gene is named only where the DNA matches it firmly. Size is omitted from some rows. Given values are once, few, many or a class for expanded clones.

CDR3nt: TGTGCCAGCAGTTCCCAGGGGGTGTCCTACGAGCAGTACTTC
CDR3aa: CASSSQGVSYEQYF
abundance: .
v_gene: TRBV6-5
d_gene: TRBD1
j_gene: TRBJ2-7

CDR3nt: TGTGCCAGCAGCTTTGAGTATCATGAGCAGTTCTTC
CDR3aa: CASSFEYHEQFF
abundance: .
v_gene: TRBV9
d_gene: .
j_gene: TRBJ2-1

CDR3nt: TGCGCCAGCAGTGATGGACTAGCGGGGGGCCAACGGGATACGCAGTATTTT
CDR3aa: CASSDGLAGGQRDTQYF
abundance: once
v_gene: TRBV10-2
d_gene: TRBD2
j_gene: TRBJ2-3

CDR3nt: TGCGCCAGCAGTAGACAGGGGGCCACTGAAGCTTTCTTT
CDR3aa: CASSRQGATEAFF
abundance: .
v_gene: TRBV10-1
d_gene: TRBD1
j_gene: TRBJ1-1

CDR3nt: TGTGCCAGCAGCACCGACAGGGTTCGCCCTCAGCCCCAGCATTTT
CDR3aa: CASSTDRVRPQPQHF
abundance: few
v_gene: TRBV6-5
d_gene: TRBD1
j_gene: TRBJ1-5

CDR3nt: TGTGCCATCAGGCCGACAGGGGATAATGAAAAACTGTTTTTT
CDR3aa: CAIRPTGDNEKLFF
abundance: .
v_gene: TRBV10-3
d_gene: TRBD1
j_gene: TRBJ1-4

CDR3nt: TGTGCCAGCAGAAAGGGAGAAGTTTCCGAGCAGTACTTC
CDR3aa: CASRKGEVSEQYF
abundance: once
v_gene: TRBV2
d_gene: .
j_gene: TRBJ2-7

CDR3nt: TGTGCCAGCTCACCGACCTACGGACAGGGGACTGAAGCTTTCTTT
CDR3aa: CASSPTYGQGTEAFF
abundance: .
v_gene: TRBV18
d_gene: TRBD1
j_gene: TRBJ1-1

CDR3nt: TGTGCCAGCAGACTAGGAGGGACGGACACCGGGGAGCTGTTTTTT
CDR3aa: CASRLGGTDTGELFF
abundance: .
v_gene: TRBV3-1/TRBV3-2
d_gene: .
j_gene: TRBJ2-2

CDR3nt: TGTGCCAGCAGCGTAGACTCGCTTTCCTACAATGAGCAGTTCTTC
CDR3aa: CASSVDSLSYNEQFF
abundance: .
v_gene: TRBV9
d_gene: .
j_gene: TRBJ2-1

CDR3nt: TGTGCCAGCGCAACCGGGACAGGGAAGTACAATGAGCAGTTCTTC
CDR3aa: CASATGTGKYNEQFF
abundance: .
v_gene: TRBV28
d_gene: TRBD1
j_gene: TRBJ2-1

CDR3nt: TGTGCCAGCGGGACAGGAGTGATGAATGGCTACACCTTC
CDR3aa: CASGTGVMNGYTF
abundance: .
v_gene: TRBV9
d_gene: TRBD1
j_gene: TRBJ1-2

CDR3nt: TGTGCCAGCAGCCAGGGACAGGGTGGCCAGCCCCAGCATTTT
CDR3aa: CASSQGQGGQPQHF
abundance: once
v_gene: TRBV3-1/TRBV3-2
d_gene: TRBD1
j_gene: TRBJ1-5

CDR3nt: TGTGCCAGCAGACCCGGACAGGTAGGGGAGCAGTACTTC
CDR3aa: CASRPGQVGEQYF
abundance: .
v_gene: TRBV28
d_gene: TRBD1
j_gene: TRBJ2-7

CDR3nt: TGTGCCAGCAGCGAGACAGGGGCTGGAAACACCATATATTTT
CDR3aa: CASSETGAGNTIYF
abundance: .
v_gene: TRBV9
d_gene: TRBD1
j_gene: TRBJ1-3

CDR3nt: TGTGCCAGCAGTTTACCCCCCCCTGATACTTCTAACTATGGCTACACCTTC
CDR3aa: CASSLPPPDTSNYGYTF
abundance: .
v_gene: TRBV28
d_gene: .
j_gene: TRBJ1-2

CDR3nt: TGTGCCAGCAGCTTAATGCCCCGGACAGGGATGGAAGATGGCTACACCTTC
CDR3aa: CASSLMPRTGMEDGYTF
abundance: .
v_gene: TRBV7-8
d_gene: TRBD1
j_gene: TRBJ1-2

CDR3nt: TGTGCCAGCAGTTCTATCGCGGGACTTCCCTACAATGAGCAGTTCTTC
CDR3aa: CASSSIAGLPYNEQFF
abundance: .
v_gene: TRBV27
d_gene: .
j_gene: TRBJ2-1

CDR3nt: TGTGCCAGTAGTATCAGGGGCCTGGAGGCAGGATCCTACGAGCAGTACTTC
CDR3aa: CASSIRGLEAGSYEQYF
abundance: .
v_gene: TRBV19
d_gene: .
j_gene: TRBJ2-7

CDR3nt: TGTGCCAGCAGCCCTCAGGGTCACTACAATGAGCAGTTCTTC
CDR3aa: CASSPQGHYNEQFF
abundance: few
v_gene: TRBV9
d_gene: .
j_gene: TRBJ2-1

CDR3nt: TGTGCCAGCACCTCGGGACTCAGGGAGACCCAGTACTTC
CDR3aa: CASTSGLRETQYF
abundance: .
v_gene: TRBV2
d_gene: .
j_gene: TRBJ2-5

CDR3nt: TGTGCCAGCAGGGGGACAGGGGTATGGGGCTACACCTTC
CDR3aa: CASRGTGVWGYTF
abundance: once
v_gene: TRBV27
d_gene: TRBD1
j_gene: TRBJ1-2

CDR3nt: TGTGCCAGCAGCTTACTCTCGGGATATGGGCCCTGGGATATTAAAGAAAAACTGTTTTTT
CDR3aa: CASSLLSGYGPWDIKEKLFF
abundance: .
v_gene: TRBV7-8
d_gene: .
j_gene: TRBJ1-4

CDR3nt: TGCAGTGTCATGGACAGGGTGGTGGCTTTCTTT
CDR3aa: CSVMDRVVAFF
abundance: .
v_gene: TRBV20-1
d_gene: TRBD1
j_gene: TRBJ1-1

CDR3nt: TGCGCCAGCAGCCCGACAGGGGTGAGGGACACTGAAGCTTTCTTT
CDR3aa: CASSPTGVRDTEAFF
abundance: .
v_gene: TRBV5-1
d_gene: TRBD1
j_gene: TRBJ1-1

CDR3nt: TGTGCCAGCAGCCCCGGGACACAATCCCCTTACTCTGGAAACACCATATATTTT
CDR3aa: CASSPGTQSPYSGNTIYF
abundance: .
v_gene: TRBV7-4
d_gene: .
j_gene: TRBJ1-3

CDR3nt: TGTGCCAGCAGCCTCAGGGGCGGCGAGCAGTACTTC
CDR3aa: CASSLRGGEQYF
abundance: .
v_gene: TRBV3-1/TRBV3-2
d_gene: .
j_gene: TRBJ2-7

CDR3nt: TGTGCCAGCAGCTGGCTCGACACCGGGGAGCTGTTTTTT
CDR3aa: CASSWLDTGELFF
abundance: .
v_gene: TRBV2
d_gene: .
j_gene: TRBJ2-2

CDR3nt: TGTGCCAGCAGTGAATGGGAGGGAGGGGGCAATCAGCCCCAGCATTTT
CDR3aa: CASSEWEGGGNQPQHF
abundance: once
v_gene: TRBV6-1
d_gene: .
j_gene: TRBJ1-5

CDR3nt: TGTGCCAGCAGCTGGGGACTAGCGGGGGTACAAGAGACCCAGTACTTC
CDR3aa: CASSWGLAGVQETQYF
abundance: .
v_gene: TRBV13
d_gene: TRBD2
j_gene: TRBJ2-5

CDR3nt: TGTGCCAGCAGCACAACTAGCGGGGGGTCTCGGGATACGCAGTATTTT
CDR3aa: CASSTTSGGSRDTQYF
abundance: .
v_gene: TRBV5-4
d_gene: TRBD2
j_gene: TRBJ2-3

CDR3nt: TGTGCCAGTAGTATCAGGACATCGAACACTGAAGCTTTCTTT
CDR3aa: CASSIRTSNTEAFF
abundance: .
v_gene: TRBV19
d_gene: .
j_gene: TRBJ1-1

CDR3nt: TGTGCCAGCAGTGAGGATTATGGGGCACAGGTCTATGGCTACACCTTC
CDR3aa: CASSEDYGAQVYGYTF
abundance: .
v_gene: TRBV6-1
d_gene: .
j_gene: TRBJ1-2

CDR3nt: TGCAGCGTTGAGGGGGGGAGGGGTTATAGCACAGATACGCAGTATTTT
CDR3aa: CSVEGGRGYSTDTQYF
abundance: .
v_gene: TRBV29-1
d_gene: TRBD2
j_gene: TRBJ2-3

CDR3nt: TGTGCCAGCAGTTCCCTATCGGGGGAAAAACTGTTTTTT
CDR3aa: CASSSLSGEKLFF
abundance: .
v_gene: TRBV28
d_gene: .
j_gene: TRBJ1-4

CDR3nt: TGCGCCAGCAGCCTAAAGGAGGAGAATTCACCCCTCCACTTT
CDR3aa: CASSLKEENSPLHF
abundance: .
v_gene: TRBV4-1
d_gene: .
j_gene: TRBJ1-6

CDR3nt: TGTGCTAGTGGTTTGGTACCGGGGAATTCACCCCTCCACTTT
CDR3aa: CASGLVPGNSPLHF
abundance: .
v_gene: TRBV12-5
d_gene: .
j_gene: TRBJ1-6

CDR3nt: TGTGCCATCAGCCCGTCCGGGGATCCCTATGGCTACACCTTC
CDR3aa: CAISPSGDPYGYTF
abundance: .
v_gene: TRBV10-3
d_gene: .
j_gene: TRBJ1-2

CDR3nt: TGTGCCAGCAGCCCTAGACAGGAAGAGACCCAGTACTTC
CDR3aa: CASSPRQEETQYF
abundance: .
v_gene: TRBV3-1/TRBV3-2
d_gene: .
j_gene: TRBJ2-5

CDR3nt: TGTGCCAGCAGCCAAGTTGGGGCGAGCCAGCCCCAGCATTTT
CDR3aa: CASSQVGASQPQHF
abundance: .
v_gene: TRBV3-1/TRBV3-2
d_gene: .
j_gene: TRBJ1-5

CDR3nt: TGCGCCAGCAGCTTGGCCCTAGCGGCCATCACCGGGGAGCTGTTTTTT
CDR3aa: CASSLALAAITGELFF
abundance: .
v_gene: TRBV5-1
d_gene: TRBD2
j_gene: TRBJ2-2

CDR3nt: TGCGCCAGCAGCTTGTTATACAATGAGCAGTTCTTC
CDR3aa: CASSLLYNEQFF
abundance: .
v_gene: TRBV5-1
d_gene: .
j_gene: TRBJ2-1

CDR3nt: TGTGCCAGCAGTCCACTACCGAACACTGAAGCTTTCTTT
CDR3aa: CASSPLPNTEAFF
abundance: once
v_gene: TRBV2
d_gene: .
j_gene: TRBJ1-1

CDR3nt: TGTGCCAGCAGCTTAGAGAACCATGTAGCCTACGAGCAGTACTTC
CDR3aa: CASSLENHVAYEQYF
abundance: .
v_gene: TRBV11-2
d_gene: .
j_gene: TRBJ2-7

CDR3nt: TGTGCCAGCAGATTGGCGGGAACTTTGGGGGCCCAGTACTTC
CDR3aa: CASRLAGTLGAQYF
abundance: .
v_gene: TRBV27
d_gene: .
j_gene: TRBJ2-5